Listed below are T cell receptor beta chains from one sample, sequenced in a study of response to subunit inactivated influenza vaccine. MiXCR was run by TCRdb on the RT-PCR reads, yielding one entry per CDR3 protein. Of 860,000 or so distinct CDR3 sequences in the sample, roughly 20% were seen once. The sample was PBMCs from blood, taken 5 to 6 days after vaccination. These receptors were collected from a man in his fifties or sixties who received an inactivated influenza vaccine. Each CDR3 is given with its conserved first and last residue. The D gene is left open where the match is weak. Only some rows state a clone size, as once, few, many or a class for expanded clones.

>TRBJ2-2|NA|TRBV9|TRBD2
TGTGCCAGCAGCGTAGCTAGCGGGAGTTACACCGGGGAGCTGTTTTTT
CASSVASGSYTGELFF
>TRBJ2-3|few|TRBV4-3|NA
TGCGCCAGCAGCCAAGACCTACTCGGGAATACGCAGTATTTT
CASSQDLLGNTQYF
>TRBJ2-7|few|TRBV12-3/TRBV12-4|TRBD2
TGTGCCAGCAGTCAAACTCCGGGACTAGCGGGAGCCTACGAGCAGTACTTC
CASSQTPGLAGAYEQYF
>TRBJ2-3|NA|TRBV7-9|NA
TGTGCCAGCAGCTTAGATGGAGCAGATACGCAGTATTTT
CASSLDGADTQYF
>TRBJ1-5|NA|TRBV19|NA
TGTGCCAGTAGACCCGACACTGTTATCAAGCCCCAGCATTTT
CASRPDTVIKPQHF
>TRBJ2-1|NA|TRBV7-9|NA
TGTGCCAGCAGCTTCGACTTGTCCTACAATGAGCAGTTCTTC
CASSFDLSYNEQFF
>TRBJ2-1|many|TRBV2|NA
TGTGCCAGCAGTATTAGCGGATTCTCCTACAATGAGCAGTTCTTC
CASSISGFSYNEQFF
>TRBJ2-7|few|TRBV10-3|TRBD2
TGTGCCATCAGTGACCACGGGAGGACCTACGAGCAGTACTTC
CAISDHGRTYEQYF
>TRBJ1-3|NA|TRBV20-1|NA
TGCAGTGCTAGAGATTCAGACAGTGGAACTGGAAACACCATATATTTT
CSARDSDSGTGNTIYF
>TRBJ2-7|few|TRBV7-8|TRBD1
TGTGCCAGCAGCCCCCGGACAGGGGGTCCCTACGAGCAGTACTTC
CASSPRTGGPYEQYF
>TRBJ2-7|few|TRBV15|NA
TGTGCCACCAGCAGAGACCTAGCGCCCGAGCAGTACTTC
CATSRDLAPEQYF
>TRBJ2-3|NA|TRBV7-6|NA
TGTGCCAGCGTCGGACAGCCTAACACAGATACGCAGTATTTT
CASVGQPNTDTQYF
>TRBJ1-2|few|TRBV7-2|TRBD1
TGTGCCAGCAGCCTCGGACAGGGACTAGAAGGCTACACCTTC
CASSLGQGLEGYTF
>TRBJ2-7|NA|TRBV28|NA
TGTGCCAGCAATAGTGTCAGGGACTCCTACGAGCAGTACTTC
CASNSVRDSYEQYF
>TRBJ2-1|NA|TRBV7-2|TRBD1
TGTGCCAGCAGCTTAGGTTTCGGGACAGGGCCCTACAATGAGCAGTTCTTC
CASSLGFGTGPYNEQFF
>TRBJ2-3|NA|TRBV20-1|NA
TGCAGTGCTCTTCAAGACCAGGACCCCACAGATACGCAGTATTTT
CSALQDQDPTDTQYF
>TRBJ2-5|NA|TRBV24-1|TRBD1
TGTGCCACCAGTGGCACGAGCCCGGGACAGATTCAAGAGACCCAGTACTTC
CATSGTSPGQIQETQYF
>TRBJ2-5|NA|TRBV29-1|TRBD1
TGCAGCGTTGCGAGGACAGGGGGCCGGGAGACCCAGTACTTC
CSVARTGGRETQYF
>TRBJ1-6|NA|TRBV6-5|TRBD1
TGTGCCAGCAGTTACTCGATTGGGTCAGGGGGAAATTCACCCCTCCACTTT
CASSYSIGSGGNSPLHF
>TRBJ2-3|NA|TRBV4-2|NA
TGTGCCAGCAGCCAAGTCCCAGCAGGGGCGGGCACAGATACGCAGTATTTT
CASSQVPAGAGTDTQYF
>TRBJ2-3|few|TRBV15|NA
TGTGCCACCAGCATTGGGGGGACAGATACGCAGTATTTT
CATSIGGTDTQYF
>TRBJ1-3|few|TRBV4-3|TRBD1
TGCGCCAGCAGCCAAGACCTGGCGGACAGGCCTGGAAACACCATATATTTT
CASSQDLADRPGNTIYF
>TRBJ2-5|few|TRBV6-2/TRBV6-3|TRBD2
TGTGCCAGCAGCCCCTACTCTAGCGGGAGCGAGACCCAGTACTTC
CASSPYSSGSETQYF
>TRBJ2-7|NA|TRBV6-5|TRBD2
TGTGCCAGCAGTTCCCTGGAAGTGGGACTATCCTACGAGCAGTACTTC
CASSSLEVGLSYEQYF
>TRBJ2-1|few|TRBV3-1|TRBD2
TGTGCCAGCAGCCATTTAGCGGGGGGTCTATACAATGAGCAGTTCTTC
CASSHLAGGLYNEQFF
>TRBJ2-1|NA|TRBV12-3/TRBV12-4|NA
TGTGCCAGCAGTTTCCGGGACACCTACAATGAGCAGTTCTTC
CASSFRDTYNEQFF
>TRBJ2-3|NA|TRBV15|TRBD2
TGTGCCACCAGCAAAAGACTAGCGGGAGGCCTACTAGATACGCAGTATTTT
CATSKRLAGGLLDTQYF
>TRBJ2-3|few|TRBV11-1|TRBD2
TGTGCCAGCAGCTTAGCAGCTAGCGGGGGGGCCTCCACAGATACGCAGTATTTT
CASSLAASGGASTDTQYF
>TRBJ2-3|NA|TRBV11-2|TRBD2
TGTGCCAGCAGCTTAGGGACTAGCGCCACAGATACGCAGTATTTT
CASSLGTSATDTQYF
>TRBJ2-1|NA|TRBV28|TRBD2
TGTGCCAGCAGTCCCTTAGCGGGAGGGTACTACAATGAGCAGTTCTTC
CASSPLAGGYYNEQFF
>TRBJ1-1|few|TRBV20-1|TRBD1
TGCAGTGCTAGAGATACCCAGACAGGGAGGACTGAAGCTTTCTTT
CSARDTQTGRTEAFF
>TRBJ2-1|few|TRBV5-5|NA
TGTGCCAGCAGCTTGGCGGTTCGAGGGCTCAATGAGCAGTTCTTC
CASSLAVRGLNEQFF
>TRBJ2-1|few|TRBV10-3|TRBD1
TGTGCCATCAGCTCGGACAGGGGGTGGAATGAGCAGTTCTTC
CAISSDRGWNEQFF
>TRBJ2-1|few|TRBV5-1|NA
TGCGCCAGCAGCTTACAGAGCTGGGACTCCTACAATGAGCAGTTCTTC
CASSLQSWDSYNEQFF
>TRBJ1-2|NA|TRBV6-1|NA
TGTGCCAGCAGTGAATATGGATTTCCCTCTAACTATGGCTACACCTTC
CASSEYGFPSNYGYTF
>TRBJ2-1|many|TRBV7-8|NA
TGTGCCAGCAGCTCTCAAGTCACGGTGAGCGGGTTGGTCTACAATGAGCAGTTCTTC
CASSSQVTVSGLVYNEQFF
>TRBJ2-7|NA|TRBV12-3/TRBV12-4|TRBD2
TGTGCCAGCACCCCGGGACTAGCGGGAGCGTGGGAGCAGTACTTC
CASTPGLAGAWEQYF
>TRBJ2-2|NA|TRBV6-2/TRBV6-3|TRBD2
TGTGCCAGCAGCCCTCTTCTAGCGGGGAACACCGGGGAGCTGTTTTTT
CASSPLLAGNTGELFF
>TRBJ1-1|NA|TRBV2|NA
TGTGCCAGCAGTTACCAGACAACGGGCACTGAAGCTTTCTTT
CASSYQTTGTEAFF
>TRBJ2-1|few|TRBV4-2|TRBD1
TGTGCCAGCAGCCAACCGACAGGGGGCGCTTACAATGAGCAGTTCTTC
CASSQPTGGAYNEQFF
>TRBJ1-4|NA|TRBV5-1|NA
TGCGCCAGCGCTGGGGGACCAAATGAAAAACTGTTTTTT
CASAGGPNEKLFF
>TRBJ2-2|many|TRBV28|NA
TGTGCCAGCAGTCTACAAAATTTGGGGGAGCTGTTTTTT
CASSLQNLGELFF
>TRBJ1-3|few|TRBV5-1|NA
TGCGCCAGCAGCTCTCACGGGAACACCATATATTTT
CASSSHGNTIYF
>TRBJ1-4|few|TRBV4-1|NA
TGCGCCAGCAGCCTCCCTGGGGCCGGGGCAACTAATGAAAAACTGTTTTTT
CASSLPGAGATNEKLFF
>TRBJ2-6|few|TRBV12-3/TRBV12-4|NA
TGTGCCAGCAGTTTAAGTGGGCTGCCTAAGGCCAACGTCCTGACTTTC
CASSLSGLPKANVLTF
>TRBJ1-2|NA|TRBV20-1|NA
TGCAGTGCTAAACCAACAGCTAACTATGGCTACACCTTC
CSAKPTANYGYTF
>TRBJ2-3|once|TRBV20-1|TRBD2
TGCAGTGCTAGAGCCATTAGCGGGTACACAGATACGCAGTATTTT
CSARAISGYTDTQYF
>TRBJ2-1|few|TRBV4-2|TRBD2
TGTGCCAGCAGCCTCGGGACTAGCAGAACCAATGAGCAGTTCTTC
CASSLGTSRTNEQFF
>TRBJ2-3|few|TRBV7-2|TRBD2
TGTGCCAGCAGCTTAGGGCGGGGGGATTTCACAGATACGCAGTATTTT
CASSLGRGDFTDTQYF
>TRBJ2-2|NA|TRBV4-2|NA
TGTGCCAGCAGCCAAGTGGGACCAACCCCCGGGGAGCTGTTTTTT
CASSQVGPTPGELFF
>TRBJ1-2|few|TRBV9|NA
TGTGCCAGCAGCGTAGACGGCGTCTATGGCTACACCTTC
CASSVDGVYGYTF
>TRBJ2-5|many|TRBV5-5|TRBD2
TGTGCCAGCAGCTTGGAACTAGCGGGGGGGCGGGAGACCCAGTACTTC
CASSLELAGGRETQYF
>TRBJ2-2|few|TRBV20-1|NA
TGCAGTGCTAGAGATTTTCGGAAGGGAACGAACACCGGGGAGCTGTTTTTT
CSARDFRKGTNTGELFF
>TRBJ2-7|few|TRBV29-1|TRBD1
TGCAGCGCCGGACAGGGCGTCTACGAGCAGTACTTC
CSAGQGVYEQYF